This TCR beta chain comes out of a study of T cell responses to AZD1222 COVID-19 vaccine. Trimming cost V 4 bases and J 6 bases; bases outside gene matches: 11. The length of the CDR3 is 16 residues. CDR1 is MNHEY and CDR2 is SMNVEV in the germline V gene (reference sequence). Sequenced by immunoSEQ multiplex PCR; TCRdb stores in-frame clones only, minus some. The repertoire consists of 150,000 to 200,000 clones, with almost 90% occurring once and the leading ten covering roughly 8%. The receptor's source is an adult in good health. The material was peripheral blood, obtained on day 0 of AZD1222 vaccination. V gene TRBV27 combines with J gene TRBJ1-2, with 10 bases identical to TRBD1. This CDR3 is CASSSLGTGETDGYTF. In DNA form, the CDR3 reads TGTGCCAGCAGTTCCCTCGGGACAGGGGAAACGGATGGCTACACCTTC.